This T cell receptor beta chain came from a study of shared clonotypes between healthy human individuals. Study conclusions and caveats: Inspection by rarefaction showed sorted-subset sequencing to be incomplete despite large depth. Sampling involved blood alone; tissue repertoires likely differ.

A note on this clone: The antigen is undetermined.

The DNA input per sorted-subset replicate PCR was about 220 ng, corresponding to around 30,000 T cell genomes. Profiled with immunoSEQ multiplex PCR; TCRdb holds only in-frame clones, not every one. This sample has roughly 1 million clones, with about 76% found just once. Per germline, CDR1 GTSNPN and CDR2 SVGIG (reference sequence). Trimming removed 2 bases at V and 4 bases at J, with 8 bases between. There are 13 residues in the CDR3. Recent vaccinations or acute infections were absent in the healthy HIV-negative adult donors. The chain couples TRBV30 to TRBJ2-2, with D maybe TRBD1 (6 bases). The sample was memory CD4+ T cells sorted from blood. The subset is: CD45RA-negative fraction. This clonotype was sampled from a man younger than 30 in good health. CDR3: CAWSTGRTGELFF. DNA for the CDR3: TGTGCCTGGAGTACAGGGCGCACCGGGGAGCTGTTTTTT.